A single sample is the source of the 21 T cell receptor beta chains below, sequenced in a study of blood T cell repertoires in COVID-19. Measured with immunoSEQ multiplex PCR; TCRdb has only the in-frame clones, and not every one. The sample holds roughly 54,000 clones, around 84% seen once. The sample comprised peripheral blood. The receptors come from a man between 50 and 59 years old with acute or convalescent COVID-19.

The chain carries TRBV5-1 and TRBJ1-2; tentatively, D is TRBD1 (6 bases). Trimming took off 0 bases at V and 7 bases at J, with 16 bases between the two ends. CDR1 is SGHRS and CDR2 is YFSETQ in the germline V gene. The CDR3 has 15 residues. CDR3 nucleotides: TGCGCCAGCAGCTTGGCCAGTAAGGGGGAGTTTGGCTACACCTTC. Amino acid sequence: CASSLASKGEFGYTF.

The chain combines TRBV12-1 with TRBJ2-1; the D call in the table, TRBD1, was not verified against the DNA. TRBV12-1 is a pseudogene segment. The CDR3 spans 17 residues. The CDR3 DNA follows: TGTGCCAGCAGCTTTGTCTCCAACAGGCTTAGTAGAGGTGAGCAGTTCTTC. This gives the protein CASSFVSNRLSRGEQFF.

This clone was seen only once. V usage is TRBV5-4 and J usage is TRBJ2-1, with a tentative D call TRBD2 (6 bases). The CDR3 totals 15 residues. In germline, CDR1 is SGHNT, CDR2 YYREEE (reference sequence). With 3 bases removed from V and 6 bases from J, the gap between germline ends came to 16 bases. The CDR3 protein is CASSSRGSGVNEQFF. DNA for the CDR3: TGTGCCAGCAGCTCTCGGGGTAGCGGTGTCAATGAGCAGTTCTTC.

The chain links TRBV4-2 to TRBJ2-3; tentatively, D is TRBD2 (6 bases). From germline, CDR1 is LGHNA and CDR2 YNFKEQ. Deletions cut 1 base from V and 1 base from J, with 12 bases between. The CDR3 extends over 16 amino acids. Written as DNA, the CDR3 is TGTGCCAGCAGCCAAGGGTTAGCGGACCGCACAGATACGCAGTATTTT. Its translation: CASSQGLADRTDTQYF.

This chain connects TRBV19 to TRBJ2-7; D is unclear. Per germline, CDR1 LNHDA and CDR2 SQIVND (reference sequence). V was shortened by 3 bases and J by 6 bases, with 9 bases between the two germline ends. This CDR3 is 12 amino acids long. CDR3 nucleotide sequence: TGTGCCAGTAGTATCGGCAGGCGCGAGCAGTACTTC. This sequence encodes CASSIGRREQYF.

This clone was observed a handful of times. Here the CDR3 DNA reads TGTGCCACTAGATTTGGGCAGCGGGGGAAGCTTTTCTTT. It translates to CATRFGQRGKLFF. The rearrangement uses TRBV24-1 and TRBJ1-1; TRBD1 might be the D (5 bases). Per germline, CDR1 KGHDR and CDR2 SFDVKD. CDR3 length equals 13 residues. With 10 bases removed from V and 13 bases from J, the gap between germline ends came to 24 bases.

The genes are TRBV2 and TRBJ1-4; D not certain. The V end was cut by 8 bases, the J end by 5 bases, with 9 bases between. Per germline, CDR1 SNHLY and CDR2 FYNNEI. The length of the CDR3 is 12 residues. The CDR3 reads CASRGLNEKLFF. Written as DNA, the CDR3 is TGTGCCAGCCGGGGTCTAAATGAAAAACTGTTTTTT.

This clone showed up just once. The chain couples TRBV30 to TRBJ2-3, with D maybe TRBD2 (5 bases). CDR3 length equals 12 residues. Germline V CDR1 and CDR2: GTSNPN, SVGIG (reference sequence). Deletions cut 8 bases from V and 0 bases from J, with 9 bases between. This chain's CDR3 is CAGRGSTDTQYF. As DNA, the CDR3 is TGTGCCGGACGGGGTAGCACAGATACGCAGTATTTT.

The DNA for the CDR3 is TGTGCCAGCAGCCAAGATGTTGGGGACAGGGGGTTCTTTAATTCACCCCTCCACTTT. Protein sequence: CASSQDVGDRGFFNSPLHF. The genes are TRBV3-1 (or the pseudogene TRBV3-2) and TRBJ1-6; the match to TRBD1 covers 11 bases. CDR1 is LGHDT and CDR2 is YNNKEL in the germline V gene (reference sequence). V lost 0 bases, J lost 6 bases, and 10 bases stayed unmatched. This CDR3 contains 19 residues.

The chain uses TRBV6-6 and TRBJ1-5; D not certain. The CDR3 has 12 residues. V was shortened by 5 bases and J by 9 bases, with 11 bases between the two germline ends. From germline, CDR1 is MNHNY and CDR2 SVGAGI (reference sequence). The CDR3 sequence: CASSGSGPPQHF. The CDR3 DNA reads as TGTGCCAGCAGTGGGAGCGGGCCGCCCCAGCATTTT.

This clone counts as medium-sized. The chain combines TRBV4-2 with TRBJ1-4; 7 positions match TRBD1. The length of the CDR3 is 17 residues. Per the germline V gene, CDR1 is LGHNA and CDR2 is YNFKEQ. With 2 bases clipped from V and 7 bases from J, the junction kept 13 bases outside the gene matches. CDR3 region: CASSQHQEGTESEKLFF. For the CDR3, the DNA is TGTGCCAGCAGCCAACATCAAGAAGGGACAGAAAGTGAAAAACTGTTTTTT.

The V gene is TRBV10-2, the J gene TRBJ1-1; perhaps TRBD1 as D (5 bases). Germline V gives CDR1 WSHSY, CDR2 SAAADI. The CDR3 covers 13 residues. V lost 6 bases, J lost 4 bases, and 12 bases lay in between. As DNA, the CDR3 is TGCGCCAGCAGCGCCCAGGGCGGCACTGAAGCTTTCTTT. This sequence encodes CASSAQGGTEAFF.

This rearrangement joins TRBV29-1 to TRBJ2-7; 7 bases fit TRBD2. CDR1 is SQVTM and CDR2 is ANQGSEA in the germline V gene. This CDR3 has 12 amino acids. The V segment lost 2 bases and the J segment 4 bases; nucleotides outside the gene matches: 2. CDR3 nucleotide sequence: TGCAGCGTTGAAACTAGCGAGTACGAGCAGTACTTC. Its translation is CSVETSEYEQYF.

The chain links TRBV11-3 to TRBJ2-7; 7 bases are shared with TRBD2. V shed 5 bases, J shed 3 bases, and the junction held 4 bases outside the gene matches. This CDR3 region has 13 residues. Looked up from germline, CDR1 is SGHNT and CDR2 is YENEEA. The CDR3: CASSPRGGYEQYF. The CDR3, as DNA: TGTGCCAGCAGCCCGCGCGGGGGCTACGAGCAGTACTTC. The full variable domain, in which reference TRBV11-3 and TRBJ2-7 provide the parts outside the CDR3, is EAGVVQSPRYKIIEKKQPVAFWCNPISGHNTLYWYLQNLGQGPELLIRYENEEAVDDSQLPKDRFSAERLKGVDSTLKIQPAELGDSAVYLCASSPRGGYEQYFGPGTRLTVT.

V usage is TRBV2 and J usage is TRBJ2-4; D gene ambiguous. Germline values: CDR1 SNHLY, CDR2 FYNNEI. The CDR3 consists of 14 residues. The V and J ends lost 2 bases and 3 bases respectively, with 8 bases between them. This CDR3 reads CASSETGGKNIQYF. In DNA, the CDR3 is TGTGCCAGCAGTGAAACGGGTGGCAAAAACATTCAGTACTTC.

This chain connects TRBV11-2 to TRBJ2-5, with 12 positions matching TRBD2. The CDR3 consists of 15 residues. The ends lost 3 bases at V and 4 bases at J; junction bases unmatched: 3. CDR1 is SGHAT and CDR2 is FQNNGV in the germline V gene. The CDR3 loop reads CASSFLAGGGETQYF. CDR3 DNA sequence: TGTGCCAGCAGCTTCCTAGCGGGGGGGGGAGAGACCCAGTACTTC.

In its sample, this clone was seen once. The CDR3 sequence: CASSPTSGSQETQYF. Written as DNA, the CDR3 is TGTGCCAGCAGCCCGACTAGCGGGTCACAAGAGACCCAGTACTTC. This chain uses TRBV11-2 with TRBJ2-5, with 10 bases lining up with TRBD2. The CDR3 loop spans 15 amino acids. V shed 5 bases and J 2 bases; nucleotides not matched to a gene: 5. CDR1 is SGHAT, CDR2 FQNNGV, per germline.

The chain combines TRBV20-1 with TRBJ1-4, with D perhaps TRBD1 (6 bases). The CDR3 contains 14 residues. V was clipped by 3 bases and J by 6 bases, with 14 bases between them. The V gene's germline CDR1 is DFQATT and CDR2 SNEGSKA (reference sequence). The CDR3, as DNA: TGCAGTGCTAGTGGGGGCAGTAATTATGAAAAACTGTTTTTT. Protein product: CSASGGSNYEKLFF.

The chain links TRBV20-1 to TRBJ1-1; no reliable D call. Trimming removed 6 bases from V and 7 bases from J, with 12 bases in between. The CDR3 runs 11 residues. Germline V gene lookup returns CDR1 DFQATT and CDR2 SNEGSKA (reference sequence). The CDR3 DNA follows: TGCAGTGCGGCAAGGCGGGGTGAAGCTTTCTTT. Protein product: CSAARRGEAFF.

The V gene is TRBV9, the J gene TRBJ1-6, with a tentative D call TRBD1 (6 bases). CDR1 and CDR2 from the germline V gene are SGDLS and YYNGEE. This CDR3 spans 15 amino acids. V shed 3 bases and J shed 7 bases, with 14 bases lying between them. CDR3 sequence: CASSGEGGRNSPLHF. In DNA, the CDR3 is TGTGCCAGCAGCGGGGAGGGGGGCAGGAATTCACCCCTCCACTTT.

The chain combines TRBV19 with TRBJ1-1, with D perhaps matching TRBD1 (5 bases). Germline assignment: CDR1 LNHDA and CDR2 SQIVND (reference sequence). V was trimmed by 0 bases and J by 3 bases, leaving 11 bases between them. The CDR3 runs 15 residues. The CDR3 DNA follows: TGTGCCAGTAGTATAGATATCGGGGGGTACACTGAAGCTTTCTTT. This codes for CASSIDIGGYTEAFF.